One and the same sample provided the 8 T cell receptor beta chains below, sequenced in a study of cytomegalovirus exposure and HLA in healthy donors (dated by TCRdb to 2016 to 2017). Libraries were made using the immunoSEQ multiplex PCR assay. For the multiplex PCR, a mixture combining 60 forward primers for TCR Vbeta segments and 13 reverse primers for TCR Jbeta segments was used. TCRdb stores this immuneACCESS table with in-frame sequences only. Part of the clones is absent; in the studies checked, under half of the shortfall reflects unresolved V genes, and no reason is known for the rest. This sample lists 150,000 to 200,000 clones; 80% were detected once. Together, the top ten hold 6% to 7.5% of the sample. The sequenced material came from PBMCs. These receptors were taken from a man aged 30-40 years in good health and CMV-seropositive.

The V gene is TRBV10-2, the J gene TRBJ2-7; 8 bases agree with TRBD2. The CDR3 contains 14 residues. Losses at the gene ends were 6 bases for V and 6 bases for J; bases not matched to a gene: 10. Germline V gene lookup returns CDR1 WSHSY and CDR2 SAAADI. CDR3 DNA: TGCGCCAGCAGCGCAAGCGGGAGTGGGTCCGAGCAGTACTTC. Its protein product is CASSASGSGSEQYF.

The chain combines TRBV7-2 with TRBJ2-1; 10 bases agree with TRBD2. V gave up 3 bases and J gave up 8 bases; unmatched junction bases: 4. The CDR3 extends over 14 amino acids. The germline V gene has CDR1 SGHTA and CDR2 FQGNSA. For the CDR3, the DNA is TGTGCCAGCAGCTTTCCTAGCGGGAGCGATGAGCAGTTCTTC. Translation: CASSFPSGSDEQFF.

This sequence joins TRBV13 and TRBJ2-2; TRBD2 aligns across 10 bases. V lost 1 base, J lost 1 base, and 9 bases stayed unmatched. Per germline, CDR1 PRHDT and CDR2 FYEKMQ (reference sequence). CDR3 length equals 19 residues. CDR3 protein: CASSLVVLAGARNTGELFF. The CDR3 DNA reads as TGTGCCAGCAGCTTAGTTGTGCTAGCGGGAGCCAGGAACACCGGGGAGCTGTTTTTT.

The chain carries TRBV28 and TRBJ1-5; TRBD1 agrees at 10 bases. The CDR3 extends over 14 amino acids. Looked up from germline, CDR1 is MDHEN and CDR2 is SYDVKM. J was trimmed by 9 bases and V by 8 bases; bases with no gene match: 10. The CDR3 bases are TGTGCCAGCGGACGGGACAGGGGCTCTCGGCCCCAGCATTTT. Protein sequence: CASGRDRGSRPQHF.

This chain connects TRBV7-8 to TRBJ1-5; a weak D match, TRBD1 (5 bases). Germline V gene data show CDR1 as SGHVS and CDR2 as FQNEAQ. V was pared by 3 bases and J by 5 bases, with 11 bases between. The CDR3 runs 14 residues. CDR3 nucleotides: TGTGCCAGCAGCTTTTCGGGGGAGGATCAGCCCCAGCATTTT. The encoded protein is CASSFSGEDQPQHF.

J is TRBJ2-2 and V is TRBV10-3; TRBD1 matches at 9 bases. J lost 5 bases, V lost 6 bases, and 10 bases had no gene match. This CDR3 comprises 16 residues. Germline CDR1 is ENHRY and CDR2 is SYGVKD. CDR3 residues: CAISVGQGIVTGELFF. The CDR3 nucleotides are TGTGCCATCAGCGTTGGACAGGGGATTGTAACCGGGGAGCTGTTTTTT.

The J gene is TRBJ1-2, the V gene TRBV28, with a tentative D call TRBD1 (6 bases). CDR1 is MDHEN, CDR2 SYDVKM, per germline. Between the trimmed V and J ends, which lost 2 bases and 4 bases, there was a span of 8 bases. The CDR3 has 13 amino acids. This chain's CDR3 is CASSLTGTYGYTF. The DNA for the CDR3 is TGTGCCAGCAGTTTAACAGGGACCTATGGCTACACCTTC.

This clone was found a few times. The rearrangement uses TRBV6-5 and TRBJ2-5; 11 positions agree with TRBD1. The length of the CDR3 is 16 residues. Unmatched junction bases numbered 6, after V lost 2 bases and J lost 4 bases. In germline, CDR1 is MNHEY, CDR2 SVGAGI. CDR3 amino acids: CASSYAAGTGGETQYF. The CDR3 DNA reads TGTGCCAGCAGTTACGCCGCCGGGACAGGGGGAGAGACCCAGTACTTC.